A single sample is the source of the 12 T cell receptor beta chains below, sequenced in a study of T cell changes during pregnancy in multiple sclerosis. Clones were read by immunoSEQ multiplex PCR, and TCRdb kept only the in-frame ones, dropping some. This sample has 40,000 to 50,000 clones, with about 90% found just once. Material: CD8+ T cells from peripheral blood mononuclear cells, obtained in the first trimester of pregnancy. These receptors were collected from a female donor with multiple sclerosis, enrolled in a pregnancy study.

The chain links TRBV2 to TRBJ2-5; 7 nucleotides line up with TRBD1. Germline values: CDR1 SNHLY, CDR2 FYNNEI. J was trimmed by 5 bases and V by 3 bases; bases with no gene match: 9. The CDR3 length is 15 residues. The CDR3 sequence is CASSDPGWGQETQYF. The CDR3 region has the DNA TGTGCCAGCAGTGACCCCGGTTGGGGACAGGAGACCCAGTACTTC.

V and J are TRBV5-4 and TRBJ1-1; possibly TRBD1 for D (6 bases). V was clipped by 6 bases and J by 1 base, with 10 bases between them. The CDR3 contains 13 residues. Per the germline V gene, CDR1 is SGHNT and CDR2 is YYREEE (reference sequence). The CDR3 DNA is TGTGCCAGCATGAGGGGGGGGAACACTGAAGCTTTCTTT. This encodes CASMRGGNTEAFF.

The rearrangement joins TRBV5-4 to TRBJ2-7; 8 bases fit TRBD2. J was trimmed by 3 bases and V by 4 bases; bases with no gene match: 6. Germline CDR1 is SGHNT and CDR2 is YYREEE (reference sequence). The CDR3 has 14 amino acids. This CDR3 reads CASSESGGLYEQYF. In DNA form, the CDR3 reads TGTGCCAGCAGCGAGAGCGGGGGCCTCTACGAGCAGTACTTC.

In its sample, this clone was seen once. CDR3 loop: CASSLEPAGKYNEQFF. CDR3 nucleotides: TGTGCCAGCAGCTTAGAACCGGCAGGGAAGTACAATGAGCAGTTCTTC. This chain connects TRBV7-6 to TRBJ2-1, with D perhaps TRBD1 (5 bases). This CDR3 spans 16 amino acids. Per germline, CDR1 SGHVS and CDR2 FNYEAQ. V was clipped by 1 base and J by 4 bases, with 14 bases between them.

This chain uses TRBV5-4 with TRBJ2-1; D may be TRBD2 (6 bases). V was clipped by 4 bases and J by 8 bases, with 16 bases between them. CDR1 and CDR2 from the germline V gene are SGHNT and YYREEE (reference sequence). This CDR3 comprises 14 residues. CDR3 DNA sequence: TGTGCCAGCAGCAGGACCGGGGGTAGCGATGAGCAGTTCTTC. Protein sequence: CASSRTGGSDEQFF.

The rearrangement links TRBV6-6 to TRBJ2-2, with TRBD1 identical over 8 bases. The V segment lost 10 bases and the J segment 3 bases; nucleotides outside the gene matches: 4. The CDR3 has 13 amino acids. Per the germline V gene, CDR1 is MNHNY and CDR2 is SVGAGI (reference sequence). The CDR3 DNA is TGTGCCACCCGACAGGGGTACACCGGGGAGCTGTTTTTT. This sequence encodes CATRQGYTGELFF.

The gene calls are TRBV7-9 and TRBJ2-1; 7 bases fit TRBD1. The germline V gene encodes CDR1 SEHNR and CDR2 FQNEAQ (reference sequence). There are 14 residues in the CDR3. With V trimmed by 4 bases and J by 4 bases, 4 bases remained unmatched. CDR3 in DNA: TGTGCCAGCAGCTCCCGACAGGGTTACAATGAGCAGTTCTTC. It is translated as CASSSRQGYNEQFF. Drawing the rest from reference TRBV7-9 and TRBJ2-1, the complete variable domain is DTGVSQNPRHKITKRGQNVTFRCDPISEHNRLYWYRQTLGQGPEFLTYFQNEAQLEKSRLLSDRFSAERPKGSFSTLEIQRTEQGDSAMYLCASSSRQGYNEQFFGPGTRLTVL.

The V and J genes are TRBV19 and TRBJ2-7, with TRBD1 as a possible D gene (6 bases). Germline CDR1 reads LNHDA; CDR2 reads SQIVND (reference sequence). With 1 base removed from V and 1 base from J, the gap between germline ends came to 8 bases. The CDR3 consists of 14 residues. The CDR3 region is CASSIADSSYEQYF. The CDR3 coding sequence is TGTGCCAGTAGTATAGCGGACAGTTCCTACGAGCAGTACTTC.

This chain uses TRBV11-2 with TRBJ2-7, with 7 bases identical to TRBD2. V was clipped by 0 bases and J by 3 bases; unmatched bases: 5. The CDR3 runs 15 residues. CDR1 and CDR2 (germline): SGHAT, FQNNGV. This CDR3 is CASSLDAAGHYEQYF. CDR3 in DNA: TGTGCCAGCAGCTTAGACGCAGCGGGGCACTACGAGCAGTACTTC.

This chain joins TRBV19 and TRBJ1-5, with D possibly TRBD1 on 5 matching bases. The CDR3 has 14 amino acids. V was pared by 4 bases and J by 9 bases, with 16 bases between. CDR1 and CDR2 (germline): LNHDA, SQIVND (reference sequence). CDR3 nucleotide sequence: TGTGCCAGTAGTACCCCCGGGTTTAGGGGGCCCCAGCATTTT. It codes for CASSTPGFRGPQHF.

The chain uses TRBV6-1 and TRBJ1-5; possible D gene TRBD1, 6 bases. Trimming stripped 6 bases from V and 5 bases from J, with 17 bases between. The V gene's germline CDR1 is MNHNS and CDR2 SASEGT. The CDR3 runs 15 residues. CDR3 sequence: CASSTTGIGYQPQHF. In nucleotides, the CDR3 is TGTGCCAGCAGCACCACAGGGATTGGTTATCAGCCCCAGCATTTT.

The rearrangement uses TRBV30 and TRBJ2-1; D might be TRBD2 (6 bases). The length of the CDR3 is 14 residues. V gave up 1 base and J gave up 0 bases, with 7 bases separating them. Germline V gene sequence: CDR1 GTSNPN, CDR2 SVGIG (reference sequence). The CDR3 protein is CAWSDGSSYNEQFF. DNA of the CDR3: TGTGCCTGGAGTGACGGGAGCTCCTACAATGAGCAGTTCTTC.